What follows are 27 T cell receptor beta chains derived from one specimen sequenced in a study of blood T cell repertoires in COVID-19. Sequencing was performed with immunoSEQ multiplex PCR; in TCRdb, only in-frame clones are kept and a portion is missing. The sample shows over 250,000 clones, approximately 86% of them seen only once. The specimen was peripheral blood. The origin of the receptors is a woman between 65 and 79 years old with COVID-19, enrolled during active disease.

This clone was seen repeatedly, ten times or more. The CDR3 nucleotides are TGTGCCAGCAGCCAAGCTCCTATGGGGACAGAATCCTTGCGTGGGGCTTTCTTT. Protein product: CASSQAPMGTESLRGAFF. The V call is TRBV3-1 (or the pseudogene TRBV3-2), the J call TRBJ1-1; 7 bases fit TRBD1. This CDR3 contains 18 residues. From germline, CDR1 is LGHDT and CDR2 YNNKEL (reference sequence). After removal of 1 base from V and 11 bases from J, the junction contained 22 bases not matched to a gene.

V usage is TRBV19 and J usage is TRBJ1-2; no clear D gene. The CDR3 consists of 13 residues. V dropped 5 bases and J dropped 4 bases, with 11 bases sitting between them. The germline CDR1 and CDR2 sequences are LNHDA and SQIVND (reference sequence). CDR3 bases: TGTGCCAGTAGTGAGTACAGTCGCTATGGCTACACCTTC. It yields the protein CASSEYSRYGYTF.

A single count supports this clone. V is TRBV24-1 and J is TRBJ2-2, with a tentative D call TRBD1 (5 bases). The V gene's germline CDR1 is KGHDR and CDR2 SFDVKD. The CDR3 is made up of 16 amino acids. With 0 bases removed from V and 5 bases from J, the gap between germline ends came to 12 bases. CDR3 sequence reads: CATSDLRRGSTGELFF. In DNA form, the CDR3 reads TGTGCCACCAGTGATTTGCGTAGGGGTTCGACCGGGGAGCTGTTTTTT.

This rearrangement joins TRBV3-1 (or the pseudogene TRBV3-2) to TRBJ2-7, with D perhaps matching TRBD1 (5 bases). Germline CDR1 LGHDT, CDR2 YNNKEL (reference sequence). V lost 4 bases to trimming and J lost 1 base, with 20 bases between them. The CDR3 consists of 17 residues. This CDR3 reads CASSPRFRAAGSYEQYF. The CDR3 nucleotides are TGTGCCAGCAGCCCAAGGTTCAGGGCCGCTGGTTCCTACGAGCAGTACTTC.

V is TRBV19 and J is TRBJ1-1, with 8 bases fitting TRBD1. The CDR3 has 19 residues. Trimming removed 8 bases from V and 4 bases from J; junction bases left unmatched: 24. Germline assignment: CDR1 LNHDA and CDR2 SQIVND (reference sequence). The CDR3 sequence: CASSNHRIRDRRSSTEAFF. CDR3 nucleotides: TGTGCCAGTTCTAACCACCGAATCCGGGACAGGAGGAGTAGCACTGAAGCTTTCTTT.

The genes are TRBV5-4 and TRBJ1-1; D may be TRBD1 (5 bases). Germline lookup yields CDR1 SGHNT and CDR2 YYREEE (reference sequence). The CDR3 covers 13 residues. Trimming took 5 bases from V and 1 from J, leaving 9 bases between them. CDR3 coding DNA: TGTGCCAGCAGATCCAGGGAGAACACTGAAGCTTTCTTT. Translation: CASRSRENTEAFF.

The rearrangement uses TRBV29-1 and TRBJ2-3, with 10 bases identical to TRBD2. V gave up 3 bases and J gave up 9 bases; unmatched junction bases: 9. Per germline, CDR1 SQVTM and CDR2 ANQGSEA. The length of the CDR3 is 14 residues. CDR3 region: CSVEKSGGAGTQYF. Here the CDR3 DNA reads TGCAGCGTTGAGAAGAGCGGGGGGGCCGGGACGCAGTATTTT.

In its sample, this clone was seen a few times. The chain employs TRBV30 and TRBJ1-3, with unresolved D. Looked up from germline, CDR1 is GTSNPN and CDR2 is SVGIG (reference sequence). V was shortened by 2 bases and J by 0 bases, with 8 bases between the two germline ends. The CDR3 loop spans 14 amino acids. The CDR3 nucleotides read TGTGCCTGGAGTTTCGGGTCCTCTGGAAACACCATATATTTT. Translating gives CAWSFGSSGNTIYF.

The rearrangement links TRBV4-2 to TRBJ1-5; 7 bases line up with TRBD1. With 1 base clipped from V and 2 bases from J, the junction kept 11 bases outside the gene matches. The CDR3 loop spans 18 amino acids. Germline V CDR1 and CDR2: LGHNA, YNFKEQ. The CDR3 spells CASSQGVMGQGGNQPQHF. CDR3 nucleotides: TGTGCCAGCAGCCAAGGAGTCATGGGGCAGGGGGGCAATCAGCCCCAGCATTTT.

V gene TRBV9 combines with J gene TRBJ2-3; 7 nucleotides align to TRBD2. This CDR3 has 15 amino acids. The V gene end was trimmed by 0 bases and the J gene end by 5 bases; junction bases not matched to a gene: 6. The V gene's germline CDR1 is SGDLS and CDR2 YYNGEE. The CDR3, as DNA: TGTGCCAGCAGCGTAGGTGGCGGGGGAGGAGATACGCAGTATTTT. This translates into CASSVGGGGGDTQYF.

J is TRBJ2-7 and V is TRBV3-1 (or the pseudogene TRBV3-2); 10 positions match TRBD2. Germline CDR1 reads LGHDT; CDR2 reads YNNKEL (reference sequence). Trimming at V came to 3 bases and at J to 6 bases, leaving 5 bases not matched to a gene. The CDR3 runs 14 residues. CDR3 coding DNA: TGTGCCAGCAGCCAGGTAGCGGGGGGAGGCGAGCAGTACTTC. The encoded protein is CASSQVAGGGEQYF.

The chain employs TRBV30 and TRBJ2-4; D remains ambiguous. The V end was cut by 2 bases, the J end by 0 bases, with 14 bases between. The CDR3 is 16 amino acids. Germline V gene sequence: CDR1 GTSNPN, CDR2 SVGIG (reference sequence). DNA of the CDR3: TGTGCCTGGAGTCCCCCTAGATCCCTAGCCAAAAACATTCAGTACTTC. Translated, it gives CAWSPPRSLAKNIQYF.

This chain connects TRBV6-4 to TRBJ2-1; the match to TRBD2 covers 7 bases. Germline V CDR1 and CDR2: MRHNA, SNTAGT. CDR3 length: 12 amino acids. J was trimmed by 4 bases and V by 8 bases; bases with no gene match: 2. CDR3 sequence: CASGGEYNEQFF. The CDR3 DNA reads TGTGCCAGCGGGGGGGAGTACAATGAGCAGTTCTTC.

V usage is TRBV9 and J usage is TRBJ1-6; D is uncertain. This CDR3 contains 16 residues. Germline CDR1 reads SGDLS; CDR2 reads YYNGEE. With 6 bases removed from V and 0 bases from J, the gap between germline ends came to 13 bases. The CDR3 region is CASNPSGSSYNSPLHF. The CDR3 DNA is TGTGCCAGCAATCCCAGCGGAAGCTCCTATAATTCACCCCTCCACTTT.

V is TRBV5-1 and J is TRBJ2-3; TRBD2 matches 8 bases. From germline, CDR1 is SGHRS and CDR2 YFSETQ. The CDR3 is 16 amino acids. J gave up 6 bases and V 3 bases, and 12 bases lay outside the gene matches. The CDR3 spells CASSSSTGTSYDTQYF. The CDR3 DNA follows: TGCGCCAGCAGCTCTTCAACCGGGACTAGTTACGATACGCAGTATTTT.

V gene TRBV7-8 combines with J gene TRBJ2-2; 11 positions agree with TRBD2. The V gene end was trimmed by 5 bases and the J gene end by 2 bases; junction bases not matched to a gene: 4. CDR3 length: 16 residues. Germline values: CDR1 SGHVS, CDR2 FQNEAQ. The CDR3 DNA is TGTGCCAGCAGCCAAACTAGCGGGGGTAACACCGGGGAGCTGTTTTTT. Translating it yields CASSQTSGGNTGELFF.

A few counts support this clone. The rearrangement uses TRBV28 and TRBJ1-6; D unresolved. Germline-derived CDR1 and CDR2 are MDHEN and SYDVKM. The CDR3 has 14 residues. Trimming removed 6 bases at V and 6 bases at J, with 12 bases between. The CDR3 sequence is CASRLTRFNSPLHF. The CDR3, as DNA: TGTGCCAGCAGGCTGACCAGGTTTAATTCACCCCTCCACTTT.

The V and J genes are TRBV11-2 and TRBJ2-5, with TRBD2 as a possible D gene (5 bases). Germline V gene sequence: CDR1 SGHAT, CDR2 FQNNGV. The V and J ends lost 2 bases and 5 bases respectively, with 6 bases between them. This CDR3 is 12 amino acids long. DNA for the CDR3: TGTGCCAGCAGCTTAAGGGAGGAGACCCAGTACTTC. It codes for CASSLREETQYF.

This chain links TRBV4-1 with TRBJ1-2; 8 bases are shared with TRBD1. The CDR3 runs 16 residues. Germline V gene data show CDR1 as MGHRA and CDR2 as YSYEKL. Unmatched junction bases numbered 12, after V lost 3 bases and J lost 6 bases. The CDR3 nucleotides are TGCGCCAGCAGCCAGGCGGGCGACAGGGGCTCACATGGCTACACCTTC. Protein sequence: CASSQAGDRGSHGYTF.

The chain employs TRBV10-2 and TRBJ1-4; 7 nucleotides agree with TRBD1. Trimming cost V 6 bases and J 9 bases; bases outside gene matches: 10. Germline V gene sequence: CDR1 WSHSY, CDR2 SAAADI. This CDR3 has 14 residues. CDR3 bases: TGCGCCAGCAGCCTATCCGACAGGGCAAAAAAACTGTTTTTT. Protein sequence: CASSLSDRAKKLFF.

The rearrangement uses TRBV27 and TRBJ1-1; 8 bases are shared with TRBD1. Losses at the gene ends were 1 base for V and 2 bases for J; bases not matched to a gene: 6. The length of the CDR3 is 16 residues. Per germline, CDR1 MNHEY and CDR2 SMNVEV (reference sequence). The CDR3: CASSLYSGGINTEAFF. In nucleotides, the CDR3 is TGTGCCAGCAGTTTATACTCAGGGGGCATCAACACTGAAGCTTTCTTT.

This clone has a single count. The V gene is TRBV5-1, the J gene TRBJ2-5; 10 bases line up with TRBD1. The trim removed 0 bases at V and 4 bases at J, leaving 3 bases unmatched. The germline V gene has CDR1 SGHRS and CDR2 YFSETQ. This CDR3 is 15 amino acids long. The DNA of the CDR3 is TGCGCCAGCAGCTTGGGTGGACAGGGGGTAGAGACCCAGTACTTC. It specifies CASSLGGQGVETQYF. Based on the CDR3 plus reference TRBV5-1 and TRBJ2-5, the full variable domain is KAGVTQTPRYLIKTRGQQVTLSCSPISGHRSVSWYQQTPGQGLQFLFEYFSETQRNKGNFPGRFSGRQFSNSRSEMNVSTLELGDSALYLCASSLGGQGVETQYFGPGTRLLVL.

The chain uses TRBV6-5 and TRBJ1-1; D might be TRBD1 (6 bases). The CDR3 is 13 amino acids. With 6 bases removed from V and 6 bases from J, the gap between germline ends came to 14 bases. CDR1 is MNHEY, CDR2 SVGAGI, per germline. The CDR3 reads CASSYQGHAEAFF. DNA of the CDR3: TGTGCCAGCAGCTACCAGGGGCACGCTGAAGCTTTCTTT.

This sequence joins TRBV18 and TRBJ1-1; 7 bases line up with TRBD1. With V trimmed by 3 bases and J by 1 base, 5 bases remained unmatched. The CDR3 has 15 residues. CDR1 KGHSH and CDR2 LQKENI come from the germline V gene. The CDR3 is CASSPPHRGNTEAFF. In nucleotides, the CDR3 is TGTGCCAGCTCACCCCCTCACAGGGGGAACACTGAAGCTTTCTTT. The full variable domain, in which reference TRBV18 and TRBJ1-1 provide the parts outside the CDR3, is NAGVMQNPRHLVRRRGQEARLRCSPMKGHSHVYWYRQLPEEGLKFMVYLQKENIIDESGMPKERFSAEFPKEGPSILRIQQVVRGDSAAYFCASSPPHRGNTEAFFGQGTRLTVV.

The chain couples TRBV9 to TRBJ2-7; D possibly corresponds to TRBD1 (5 bases). The CDR3 has 14 amino acids. V was cut by 0 bases and J by 2 bases, with 9 bases left in between. CDR1 is SGDLS and CDR2 is YYNGEE in the germline V gene. CDR3 coding DNA: TGTGCCAGCAGCGTAGGTACAGGTCCCTACGAGCAGTACTTC. Translating gives CASSVGTGPYEQYF.

This clone was counted between two and nine times. This chain joins TRBV19 and TRBJ2-7; TRBD2 is a possible D gene (5 bases). Trimming cost V 1 base and J 2 bases, with 12 bases left between them. The CDR3 runs 15 residues. CDR1 LNHDA and CDR2 SQIVND come from the germline V gene (reference sequence). The CDR3 loop is CASSIVGSGAYEQYF. CDR3 coding DNA: TGTGCCAGTAGTATAGTGGGAAGCGGAGCCTACGAGCAGTACTTC.

The rearrangement links TRBV28 to TRBJ1-1; 9 positions agree with TRBD1. This CDR3 contains 15 residues. The V gene's germline CDR1 is MDHEN and CDR2 SYDVKM. V gave up 6 bases and J gave up 4 bases; unmatched junction bases: 9. CDR3 region: CASSPGQGRSTEAFF. CDR3 in DNA: TGTGCCAGCAGCCCTGGACAGGGGAGGTCCACTGAAGCTTTCTTT.